This TCR beta chain is from a study of T cell repertoires in cytomegalovirus infection. About the research overall: It was the public TCR beta signatures that indicated both CMV infection and matching HLA type. Study-wide results and limits: Carriage of CMV together with the relevant HLA was identifiable through cumulative public TCR beta family frequency.

CDR1 SGHVS and CDR2 FQNEAQ come from the germline V gene. V lost 5 bases to trimming and J lost 8 bases, with 25 bases between them. The CDR3 spans 17 residues. TCRdb reanalysed the reads using MiXCR and keeps one entry per CDR3 protein. The table lists fewer than 550,000 distinct CDR3 sequences, about 11% of them singletons. This clonotype was counted many times. Its target is unknown. Sample: PBMCs. This chain joins TRBV7-8 and TRBJ2-1; perhaps TRBD2 as D (6 bases). The sequence derives from a human donor in good health (CMV status not recorded). Some clones in this sample may be carry-over from other donors' samples. CDR3 DNA: TGTGCCAGCAGCCCCCCCTTAGCGGCACTGCCTAAGCATGAGCAGTTCTTC. Encoded protein: CASSPPLAALPKHEQFF.